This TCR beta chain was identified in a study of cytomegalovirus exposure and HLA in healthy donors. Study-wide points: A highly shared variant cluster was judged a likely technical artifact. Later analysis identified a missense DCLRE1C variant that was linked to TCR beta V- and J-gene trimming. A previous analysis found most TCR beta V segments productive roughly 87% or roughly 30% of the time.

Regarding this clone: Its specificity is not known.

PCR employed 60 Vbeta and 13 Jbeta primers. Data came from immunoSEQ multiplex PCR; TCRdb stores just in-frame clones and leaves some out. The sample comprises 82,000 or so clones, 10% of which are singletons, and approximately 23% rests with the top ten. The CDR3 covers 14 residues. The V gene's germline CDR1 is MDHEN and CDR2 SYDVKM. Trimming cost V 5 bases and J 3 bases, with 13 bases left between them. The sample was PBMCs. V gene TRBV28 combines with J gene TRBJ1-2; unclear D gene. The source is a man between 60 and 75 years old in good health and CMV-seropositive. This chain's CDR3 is CASSPPGEDYGYTF. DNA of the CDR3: TGTGCCAGCAGTCCCCCCGGGGAGGACTATGGCTACACCTTC.